This TCR beta chain emerged from a study of T cells in women clearing cervical HPV infection. The wider study: Only a few women had HLA typing results available.

Looked up from germline, CDR1 is SNHLY and CDR2 is FYNNEI. This CDR3 has 15 residues. J was trimmed by 7 bases and V by 6 bases; bases with no gene match: 5. This table comes from immunoSEQ multiplex PCR, and its TCRdb copy is limited to in-frame clones, with some not included. The listing contains around 20,000 clones. Note on this clone: The read finishes 3 residues shy of the CDR3 end, and the germline J gene is used to complete it.

Each participant carried one incident cervical HPV16 infection only. This TCR was sampled from a woman between 18 and 75 years old with a cervical HPV16 infection that either progressed to CIN3+ or cleared (not recorded which). The sample was blood buffy coat. The J gene is TRBJ2-1, the V gene TRBV2, with 14 bases identical to TRBD2. The CDR3 loop is CASSSRLAGGNEQFF. The sequenced part of the CDR3 DNA is TGTGCCAGCAGCTCGCGACTAGCGGGAGGGAATGAG.